The 11 T cell receptor beta chains listed next were all sequenced from one sample in a study of blood T cell repertoires in COVID-19. Using immunoSEQ multiplex PCR, the repertoire was profiled, and TCRdb retains in-frame clones only, with some absent. The table records about 330,000 clones, around 87% of them present only once. Input material: PBMCs or T cells enriched from blood (not recorded which). Every receptor here comes from a woman aged 25 to 39 who had recovered from COVID-19.

The V gene is TRBV5-1, the J gene TRBJ1-2; D is unclear. The CDR3 is 12 residues long. Germline values: CDR1 SGHRS, CDR2 YFSETQ. V lost 4 bases, J lost 3 bases, and 7 bases lay in between. The CDR3 region is CASSAQDYGYTF. The CDR3 DNA sequence: TGCGCCAGCAGCGCCCAGGACTATGGCTACACCTTC.

This chain connects TRBV19 to TRBJ1-1; 9 nucleotides line up with TRBD1. The CDR3 is made up of 16 amino acids. Germline CDR1 LNHDA, CDR2 SQIVND (reference sequence). The trim removed 3 bases at V and 5 bases at J, leaving 10 bases unmatched. The CDR3 sequence: CASSIPQQGAGTEAFF. DNA for the CDR3: TGTGCCAGTAGTATCCCCCAACAGGGGGCAGGTACTGAAGCTTTCTTT.

J is TRBJ2-7 and V is TRBV6-5; 7 bases map to TRBD1. The CDR3 has 14 amino acids. Per the germline V gene, CDR1 is MNHEY and CDR2 is SVGAGI. The V and J ends lost 6 bases and 5 bases, in that order; junction bases with no gene match: 10. CDR3 protein: CASRRVNTGDEQYF. CDR3 sequence (DNA): TGTGCCAGCAGACGAGTCAACACAGGGGACGAGCAGTACTTC.

This sequence joins TRBV6-2 or TRBV6-3 and TRBJ1-5; 10 positions match TRBD1. Germline V gene lookup returns CDR1 MNHEY and CDR2 SVGEGT. With 6 bases clipped from V and 5 bases from J, the junction kept 10 bases outside the gene matches. The CDR3 covers 16 residues. In DNA, the CDR3 is TGTGCCAGCAGCTGGGCCGGGACAGGGGCGGATCAGCCCCAGCATTTT. This translates into CASSWAGTGADQPQHF.

V gene TRBV5-6 combines with J gene TRBJ1-3, with TRBD1 as a possible D gene (5 bases). V shed 0 bases and J shed 5 bases, with 18 bases lying between them. Germline CDR1 SGHDT, CDR2 YYEEEE. This CDR3 spans 17 amino acids. The CDR3 nucleotides read TGTGCCAGCAGCTTGGCCGTCGCAGGGTTTACCCGAAACACCATATATTTT. Translated: CASSLAVAGFTRNTIYF. Full variable domain (outside the CDR3, taken from reference TRBV5-6 and TRBJ1-3): DAGVTQSPTHLIKTRGQQVTLRCSPKSGHDTVSWYQQALGQGPQFIFQYYEEEERQRGNFPDRFSGHQFPNYSSELNVNALLLGDSALYLCASSLAVAGFTRNTIYFGEGSWLTVV.

This clone was seen a few times. This chain links TRBV2 with TRBJ2-3; 15 nucleotides agree with TRBD2. Germline trimming cut 5 bases from V and 3 bases from J; bases unmatched to any gene: 24. The CDR3 has 23 amino acids. Looked up from germline, CDR1 is SNHLY and CDR2 is FYNNEI. The CDR3 reads CASSYWSEGLAGGQEYGTDTQYF. CDR3 nucleotide sequence: TGTGCCAGCAGTTATTGGTCCGAAGGACTAGCGGGGGGGCAGGAGTATGGTACAGATACGCAGTATTTT.

The CDR3 DNA follows: TGTGCCTGGAGTGAGGCGGTCCGGGAGACCCAGTACTTC. Translating it yields CAWSEAVRETQYF. J is TRBJ2-5 and V is TRBV30; the D is unclear. CDR3 length: 13 amino acids. Trimming cost V 1 base and J 5 bases, with 11 bases left between them. From germline, CDR1 is GTSNPN and CDR2 SVGIG (reference sequence).

This chain joins TRBV4-3 and TRBJ2-7; D may be TRBD1 (5 bases). Germline V gives CDR1 LGHNA, CDR2 YSLEER. The CDR3 has 15 residues. V lost 0 bases to trimming and J lost 4 bases, with 13 bases between them. CDR3 residues: CASSQDLGQGYEQYF. The CDR3 DNA follows: TGCGCCAGCAGCCAAGATCTAGGCCAGGGTTACGAGCAGTACTTC.

This clone has just one count. J is TRBJ2-1 and V is TRBV5-1; 9 bases line up with TRBD2. The V gene's germline CDR1 is SGHRS and CDR2 YFSETQ. This CDR3 region has 18 residues. With 2 bases clipped from V and 0 bases from J, the junction kept 9 bases outside the gene matches. This CDR3 is CASSLQAGGPHSYNEQFF. DNA for the CDR3: TGCGCCAGCAGCTTACAAGCGGGGGGCCCCCACTCCTACAATGAGCAGTTCTTC.

The chain is built from TRBV27 and TRBJ2-3; 7 bases fit TRBD2. The CDR3 is made up of 14 amino acids. The germline V gene has CDR1 MNHEY and CDR2 SMNVEV (reference sequence). Trimming cost V 3 bases and J 2 bases; bases outside gene matches: 2. The CDR3 reads CASSFQRDTDTQYF. CDR3 DNA sequence: TGTGCCAGCAGTTTCCAGCGGGACACAGATACGCAGTATTTT.

The chain uses TRBV6-5 and TRBJ1-1; D gene unclear. The V and J ends lost 2 bases and 1 base respectively, with 5 bases between them. This CDR3 is built from 13 residues. Germline V gene lookup returns CDR1 MNHEY and CDR2 SVGAGI. CDR3 DNA sequence: TGTGCCAGCAGTTACCAGAAGAACACTGAAGCTTTCTTT. Protein: CASSYQKNTEAFF.